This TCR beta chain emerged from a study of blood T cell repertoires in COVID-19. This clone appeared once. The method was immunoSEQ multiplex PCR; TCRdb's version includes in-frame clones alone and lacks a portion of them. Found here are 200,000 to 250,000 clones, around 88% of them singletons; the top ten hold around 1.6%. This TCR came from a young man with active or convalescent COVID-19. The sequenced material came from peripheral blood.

This chain's CDR3 is CASGNNEQFF. CDR3 sequence (DNA): TGCGCCAGCGGCAACAATGAGCAGTTCTTC. The rearrangement uses TRBV5-1 and TRBJ2-1; D is unclear. V was clipped by 7 bases and J by 5 bases, with 4 bases between them. The CDR3 sequence is 10 residues long. CDR1 and CDR2 from the germline V gene are SGHRS and YFSETQ.